These 2 T cell receptor beta chains came from one sample sequenced in a study of glioma-infiltrating T cells after dendritic cell vaccination. Here immunoSEQ multiplex PCR was the method, and the copy in TCRdb shows in-frame clones only, minus some. The repertoire holds tens of thousands of clones, around 86% seen once, with about 8.9% in the top ten. This specimen was blood, taken before dendritic cell vaccination. All receptors derive from a human donor with glioblastoma.

This chain links TRBV2 with TRBJ2-6, with a weak D call TRBD2 (7 bases). The length of the CDR3 is 14 residues. Per germline, CDR1 SNHLY and CDR2 FYNNEI. V lost 3 bases and J 6 bases, leaving 9 bases between the germline ends. The CDR3 loop reads CASSEGGPANVLTF. In DNA form, the CDR3 reads TGTGCCAGCAGTGAGGGGGGGCCGGCCAACGTCCTGACTTTC.

V is TRBV5-5 and J is TRBJ2-7; weak D call: TRBD2 (5 bases). This CDR3 region has 13 residues. V shed 1 base and J shed 4 bases, with 9 bases lying between them. In germline, CDR1 is SGHKS, CDR2 YYEKEE (reference sequence). For the CDR3, the DNA is TGTGCCAGCAGCTTGCAGCGGTTTTACGAGCAGTACTTC. Its protein is CASSLQRFYEQYF.